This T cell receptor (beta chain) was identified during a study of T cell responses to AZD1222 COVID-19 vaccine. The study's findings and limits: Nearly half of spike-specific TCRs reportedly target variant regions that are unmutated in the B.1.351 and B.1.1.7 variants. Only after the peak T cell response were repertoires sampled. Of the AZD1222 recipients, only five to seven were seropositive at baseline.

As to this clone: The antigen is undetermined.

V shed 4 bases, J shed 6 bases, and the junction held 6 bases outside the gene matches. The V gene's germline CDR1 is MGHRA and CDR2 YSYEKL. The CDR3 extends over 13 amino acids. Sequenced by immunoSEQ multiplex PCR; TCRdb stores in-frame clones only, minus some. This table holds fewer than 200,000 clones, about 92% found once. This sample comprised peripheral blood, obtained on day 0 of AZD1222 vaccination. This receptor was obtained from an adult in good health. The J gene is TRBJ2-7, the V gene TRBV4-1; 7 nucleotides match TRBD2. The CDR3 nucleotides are TGCGCCAGCAGCCGGCGGGAGTTTTGCGAGCAGTACTTC. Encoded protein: CASSRREFCEQYF.